This T cell receptor beta chain was captured by sequencing in a study of control samples from healthy donors and cancer patients. Sequencing used immunoSEQ multiplex PCR; TCRdb keeps in-frame clones, though not all of them. The sample lists over 80,000 clones, about four fifths occurring once. The sequenced sample consisted of blood. The sequence derives from a woman under 40 in good health.

Written as DNA, the CDR3 is TGTGCCAGCAGCGCCTGGGACATCCATAGCAATCAGCCCCAGCATTTT. Its translation is CASSAWDIHSNQPQHF. This chain joins TRBV5-8 and TRBJ1-5; D is perhaps TRBD1 (6 bases). CDR1 and CDR2 from the germline V gene are SGHTS and YDEGEE. This CDR3 is 16 amino acids long. Trimming removed 4 bases from V and 0 bases from J, with 14 bases in between. Combining the CDR3 with reference TRBV5-8 and TRBJ1-5 gives the whole variable domain EAGVTQSPTHLIKTRGQQATLRCSPISGHTSVYWYQQALGLGLQFLLWYDEGEERNRGNFPPRFSGRQFPNYSSELNVNALELEDSALYLCASSAWDIHSNQPQHFGDGTRLSIL.